These 31 T cell receptor beta chains were all obtained from the same sample, sequenced in a study of blood T cell repertoires in COVID-19. This table comes from immunoSEQ multiplex PCR, and its TCRdb copy is limited to in-frame clones, with some not included. The table includes about 130,000 clones, about 86% detected once. Sequenced material: peripheral blood. The origin of the receptors is an elderly woman with acute or convalescent COVID-19.

In this sample, this clone turned up once. The chain recombines TRBV19 with TRBJ1-5; TRBD1 matches at 8 bases. CDR1 LNHDA and CDR2 SQIVND come from the germline V gene (reference sequence). The length of the CDR3 is 16 residues. V shed 9 bases, J shed 0 bases, and the junction held 10 bases outside the gene matches. The DNA for the CDR3 is TGTGCCAGCTCTCCGACAGGGGCCGATAGCAATCAGCCCCAGCATTTT. Translating gives CASSPTGADSNQPQHF.

The V call is TRBV12-3 or TRBV12-4, the J call TRBJ2-7; D not resolved. The CDR3 has 12 amino acids. The V end lost 4 bases, the J end lost 2 bases, and 6 bases lay between the germline ends. The CDR3 bases are TGTGCCAGCAGTTCGGTAACCTACGAGCAGTACTTC. Its translation: CASSSVTYEQYF.

This clone appeared a few times. The chain carries TRBV18 and TRBJ1-2; 8 nucleotides line up with TRBD1. This CDR3 has 16 amino acids. V lost 2 bases, J lost 2 bases, and 7 bases stayed unmatched. Germline V gives CDR1 KGHSH, CDR2 LQKENI. Here the CDR3 reads CASSPGGAGGNYGYTF. In nucleotides, the CDR3 is TGTGCCAGCTCACCAGGTGGTGCAGGGGGCAACTATGGCTACACCTTC.

This chain connects TRBV29-1 to TRBJ1-2; 7 nucleotides line up with TRBD1. Losses at the gene ends were 4 bases for V and 6 bases for J; bases not matched to a gene: 11. Per the germline V gene, CDR1 is SQVTM and CDR2 is ANQGSEA. This CDR3 has 14 residues. The CDR3 reads CSVVGGTEEDGYTF. CDR3 coding DNA: TGCAGCGTTGTCGGCGGGACAGAGGAAGATGGCTACACCTTC.

This clone was recorded only once. V usage is TRBV18 and J usage is TRBJ1-4; perhaps TRBD1 as D (5 bases). V lost 2 bases, J lost 0 bases, and 10 bases lay in between. The CDR3 spans 16 residues. The germline V gene has CDR1 KGHSH and CDR2 LQKENI. CDR3 nucleotide sequence: TGTGCCAGCTCACCAGCGACAGCTGCAACTAATGAAAAACTGTTTTTT. Protein product: CASSPATAATNEKLFF.

Only one count was recorded for this clone. This rearrangement joins TRBV7-8 to TRBJ1-2; D gene unclear. Trimming cost V 1 base and J 4 bases, with 10 bases left between them. CDR3 length equals 14 residues. Per germline, CDR1 SGHVS and CDR2 FQNEAQ. CDR3 nucleotide sequence: TGTGCCAGCAGCTTAGTAACGTCGGTCTATGGCTACACCTTC. Amino acids: CASSLVTSVYGYTF.

The chain carries TRBV6-4 and TRBJ1-2; D remains unclear. Germline CDR1 and CDR2: MRHNA and SNTAGT. The CDR3 runs to 12 residues. Trimming took off 10 bases at V and 3 bases at J, with 12 bases between the two ends. CDR3 in amino acids: CATDTPYYGYTF. The CDR3 bases are TGTGCCACAGACACTCCATACTATGGCTACACCTTC.

This clone came up once. V usage is TRBV6-4 and J usage is TRBJ2-4; 11 nucleotides align to TRBD1. This CDR3 contains 20 residues. V was pared by 2 bases and J by 7 bases, with 19 bases of the junction left unmatched. Germline CDR1 reads MRHNA; CDR2 reads SNTAGT. The DNA for the CDR3 is TGTGCCAGCAGTGACCCTAACCCCGAAAGGACAGGGGGCTGGGTCAACATTCAGTACTTC. Its translation: CASSDPNPERTGGWVNIQYF.

This clone was seen a single time. V and J are TRBV18 and TRBJ2-5, with a weak D call TRBD2 (5 bases). Trimming took off 6 bases at V and 3 bases at J, with 17 bases between the two ends. The V gene's germline CDR1 is KGHSH and CDR2 LQKENI. This CDR3 comprises 15 residues. CDR3 DNA: TGTGCCAGCTCTCCAGAAACGGGGAGTAAAGAGACCCAGTACTTC. This codes for CASSPETGSKETQYF.

The chain carries TRBV7-9 and TRBJ1-2, with D possibly TRBD1 on 6 matching bases. The CDR3 covers 16 residues. CDR1 is SEHNR and CDR2 is FQNEAQ in the germline V gene (reference sequence). The V gene lost 0 bases and the J gene lost 7 bases, with 18 bases spanning the gap. CDR3: CASSLAMTGPKGGYTF. The CDR3 nucleotides are TGTGCCAGCAGCTTAGCTATGACAGGTCCTAAGGGTGGCTACACCTTC.

This clone was detected only once. The chain uses TRBV6-2 or TRBV6-3 and TRBJ1-1, with D hard to call. V shed 6 bases and J shed 3 bases, with 14 bases lying between them. CDR3 length equals 14 residues. CDR1 and CDR2 (germline): MNHEY, SVGEGT. As DNA, the CDR3 is TGTGCCAGCAGCTCCCCACAGCTACACACTGAAGCTTTCTTT. Translating it yields CASSSPQLHTEAFF.

The CDR3 DNA follows: TGTGCCAGCAGTGGATCTGGTGGGGCCAGCAACTATGGCTACACCTTC. It specifies CASSGSGGASNYGYTF. The chain joins TRBV2 to TRBJ1-2; the D gene is possibly TRBD1 (5 bases). CDR3 length: 16 amino acids. Germline V gene sequence: CDR1 SNHLY, CDR2 FYNNEI. Trimming took 4 bases from V and 2 from J, leaving 17 bases between them.

The J gene is TRBJ2-7, the V gene TRBV27; TRBD1 matches 8 bases. V dropped 7 bases and J dropped 4; count of bases not matched to a gene: 3. Germline V gene lookup returns CDR1 MNHEY and CDR2 SMNVEV (reference sequence). CDR3 length: 12 residues. CDR3 sequence reads: CASTGQGYEQYF. CDR3 nucleotide sequence: TGTGCCAGCACAGGACAGGGATACGAGCAGTACTTC.

The chain is built from TRBV13 and TRBJ1-2; D is perhaps TRBD1 (5 bases). V shed 0 bases and J shed 4 bases, with 15 bases lying between them. The CDR3 sequence is 16 residues long. Germline lookup yields CDR1 PRHDT and CDR2 FYEKMQ (reference sequence). DNA for the CDR3: TGTGCCAGCAGCTTAGGGAATAGAAGGGGAGGCTATGGCTACACCTTC. Protein: CASSLGNRRGGYGYTF.

The chain recombines TRBV2 with TRBJ1-4; D gene unclear. Trimming cost V 6 bases and J 3 bases, with 11 bases left between them. The germline V gene encodes CDR1 SNHLY and CDR2 FYNNEI. There are 14 residues in the CDR3. The CDR3 bases are TGTGCCAGCAGGGCGACGGAGGCTAATGAAAAACTGTTTTTT. It translates to CASRATEANEKLFF.

This clone was recorded a few times. The J gene is TRBJ2-6, the V gene TRBV9; D is possibly TRBD2 (5 bases). The V gene lost 0 bases and the J gene lost 2 bases, with 6 bases spanning the gap. The germline V gene encodes CDR1 SGDLS and CDR2 YYNGEE. This CDR3 is 15 amino acids long. The CDR3 sequence is CASSVVRAGANVLTF. CDR3 bases: TGTGCCAGCAGCGTAGTGAGGGCTGGGGCCAACGTCCTGACTTTC.

The chain employs TRBV6-5 and TRBJ2-2, with D perhaps matching TRBD2 (5 bases). Germline assignment: CDR1 MNHEY and CDR2 SVGAGI. The CDR3 is 15 residues long. V dropped 0 bases and J dropped 1 base, with 6 bases sitting between them. CDR3 coding DNA: TGTGCCAGCAGTTACTCGAGCGGGAACACCGGGGAGCTGTTTTTT. Translated, it gives CASSYSSGNTGELFF.

Here the CDR3 reads CASSPTGGRGEQFF. The CDR3, as DNA: TGCGCCAGCAGCCCGACGGGGGGCCGCGGTGAGCAGTTCTTC. The J gene is TRBJ2-1, the V gene TRBV4-1, with D possibly being TRBD2 (7 bases). Germline V gene data show CDR1 as MGHRA and CDR2 as YSYEKL. The V end lost 4 bases, the J end lost 9 bases, and 16 bases lay between the germline ends. This CDR3 contains 14 residues.

The chain joins TRBV9 to TRBJ1-2, with 9 nucleotides matching TRBD1. Germline lookup yields CDR1 SGDLS and CDR2 YYNGEE. J was trimmed by 6 bases and V by 4 bases; bases with no gene match: 4. CDR3 length: 13 amino acids. The CDR3 here is CASSPWDRDGYTF. CDR3 sequence (DNA): TGTGCCAGCAGCCCCTGGGACAGGGATGGCTACACCTTC.

J is TRBJ1-1 and V is TRBV30; TRBD1 might be the D (6 bases). CDR3 length: 19 residues. In germline, CDR1 is GTSNPN, CDR2 SVGIG (reference sequence). V was shortened by 3 bases and J by 0 bases, with 26 bases between the two germline ends. The CDR3: CAWSPGLTGRGNMNTEAFF. CDR3 DNA: TGTGCCTGGAGCCCTGGGCTTACAGGGCGTGGGAACATGAACACTGAAGCTTTCTTT.

This clone occurred a few times. The chain carries TRBV6-5 and TRBJ1-2, with a possible D match to TRBD1 (5 bases). The CDR3 runs 12 residues. In germline, CDR1 is MNHEY, CDR2 SVGAGI. V shed 9 bases and J shed 4 bases, with 12 bases lying between them. This CDR3 is CASNRMGYGYTF. The CDR3, as DNA: TGTGCCAGTAACAGGATGGGCTATGGCTACACCTTC.

The chain is built from TRBV9 and TRBJ1-2; a possible D gene is TRBD1 (6 bases). The CDR3 sequence is 16 residues long. Germline V gene sequence: CDR1 SGDLS, CDR2 YYNGEE. With 3 bases removed from V and 6 bases from J, the gap between germline ends came to 21 bases. Here the CDR3 reads CASSAGGATLGNGYTF. The CDR3 DNA reads TGTGCCAGCAGCGCGGGGGGCGCGACCCTGGGAAATGGCTACACCTTC.

The J gene is TRBJ1-1, the V gene TRBV7-9, with 7 bases fitting TRBD1. Germline trimming cut 4 bases from V and 4 bases from J; bases unmatched to any gene: 9. CDR1 is SEHNR, CDR2 FQNEAQ, per germline (reference sequence). This CDR3 spans 15 amino acids. The CDR3 is CASSSTPSGGTEAFF. For the CDR3, the DNA is TGTGCCAGCAGCTCAACACCTTCAGGGGGCACTGAAGCTTTCTTT. The full variable domain, in which reference TRBV7-9 and TRBJ1-1 provide the parts outside the CDR3, is DTGVSQNPRHKITKRGQNVTFRCDPISEHNRLYWYRQTLGQGPEFLTYFQNEAQLEKSRLLSDRFSAERPKGSFSTLEIQRTEQGDSAMYLCASSSTPSGGTEAFFGQGTRLTVV.

In its sample, this clone was seen once. The V gene is TRBV6-6, the J gene TRBJ1-3; tentatively, D is TRBD1 (5 bases). V was clipped by 9 bases and J by 1 base, with 10 bases between them. CDR1 and CDR2 (germline): MNHNY, SVGAGI (reference sequence). The CDR3 sequence is 13 residues long. CDR3: CASAGPSGNTIYF. CDR3 DNA sequence: TGTGCCAGTGCGGGACCATCTGGAAACACCATATATTTT.

J is TRBJ1-3 and V is TRBV11-2; D not certain. Trimming shortened V by 7 bases and J by 2 bases, and 9 bases separated the two germline ends. CDR3 length: 13 amino acids. CDR1 is SGHAT and CDR2 is FQNNGV in the germline V gene. The CDR3 DNA sequence: TGTGCCAGCACCCCCCGAGCTGGAAACACCATATATTTT. This sequence encodes CASTPRAGNTIYF.

The J gene is TRBJ1-5, the V gene TRBV7-9; 8 bases align to TRBD1. V shed 1 base, J shed 7 bases, and the junction held 3 bases outside the gene matches. CDR3 length equals 14 residues. CDR1 SEHNR and CDR2 FQNEAQ come from the germline V gene (reference sequence). CDR3 DNA: TGTGCCAGCAGCTTAGGTCAGGGGGCGCAGCCCCAGCATTTT. Encoded protein: CASSLGQGAQPQHF.

The gene calls are TRBV2 and TRBJ1-4; TRBD1 agrees at 7 bases. V shed 7 bases, J shed 5 bases, and the junction held 7 bases outside the gene matches. Germline V gene data show CDR1 as SNHLY and CDR2 as FYNNEI. The CDR3 is 14 amino acids. The CDR3 loop reads CASKEGQPNEKLFF. The DNA of the CDR3 is TGTGCCAGCAAGGAGGGACAGCCCAATGAAAAACTGTTTTTT.

This clone turned up a few times. V usage is TRBV7-6 and J usage is TRBJ1-4; TRBD1 matches 7 bases. Germline V CDR1 and CDR2: SGHVS, FNYEAQ. V was clipped by 4 bases and J by 3 bases; unmatched bases: 5. CDR3 size: 15 residues. The CDR3 spells CASSYNQGANEKLFF. The CDR3 nucleotides are TGTGCCAGCAGCTACAACCAGGGGGCTAATGAAAAACTGTTTTTT.

The chain combines TRBV15 with TRBJ1-2; the match to TRBD1 covers 8 bases. The J segment lost 3 bases and the V segment lost 4 bases, leaving 13 bases of the junction unmatched. The CDR3 consists of 17 residues. Looked up from germline, CDR1 is LNHNV and CDR2 is YYDKDF (reference sequence). DNA for the CDR3: TGTGCCACCAGCAAAGGACAGGGCGGGGGAGCTGACTATGGCTACACCTTC. It codes for CATSKGQGGGADYGYTF. Using reference TRBV15 and TRBJ1-2 for the parts outside the CDR3, the full variable domain is DAMVIQNPRYQVTQFGKPVTLSCSQTLNHNVMYWYQQKSSQAPKLLFHYYDKDFNNEADTPDNFQSRRPNTSFCFLDIRSPGLGDTAMYLCATSKGQGGGADYGYTFGSGTRLTVV.

This rearrangement joins TRBV7-2 to TRBJ2-1; D is unclear. The CDR3 totals 16 residues. Germline assignment: CDR1 SGHTA and CDR2 FQGNSA. Between the trimmed V and J ends, which lost 1 base and 4 bases, there was a span of 14 bases. CDR3 sequence (DNA): TGTGCCAGCAGCTTAGTCGGGTCGGCGCCATACAATGAGCAGTTCTTC. This gives the protein CASSLVGSAPYNEQFF.

The sample holds a few counts of this clone. The chain has TRBV4-1 and TRBJ1-2; maybe TRBD1 (6 bases). CDR3 length equals 16 residues. Trimming took off 1 base at V and 3 bases at J, with 15 bases between the two ends. The germline V gene has CDR1 MGHRA and CDR2 YSYEKL. CDR3 DNA sequence: TGCGCCAGCAGCCAAGGGGGGCAGGGGCGGTACTATGGCTACACCTTC. Translation: CASSQGGQGRYYGYTF.